Listed here are 10 T cell receptor beta chains from one sample, sequenced in a study of PD-1 blockade in classical Hodgkin lymphoma. The protocol was immunoSEQ multiplex PCR, while the TCRdb copy is restricted to in-frame clones and leaves out a portion. The sample lists approximately 58,000 clones, roughly 90% occurring once. In every patient, relapse followed autologous stem cell transplantation, while exposure to brentuximab vedotin differed. The starting material was peripheral blood mononuclear cells (PBMCs), obtained before the second cycle of nivolumab. The receptors derive from a human donor with classical Hodgkin lymphoma.

The V gene is TRBV11-2, the J gene TRBJ1-3, with D perhaps TRBD1 (5 bases). Per germline, CDR1 SGHAT and CDR2 FQNNGV. Deletions cut 2 bases from V and 2 bases from J, with 7 bases between. The CDR3 extends over 14 amino acids. This chain's CDR3 is CASSLRGTGNTIYF. CDR3 sequence (DNA): TGTGCCAGCAGCTTACGGGGGACTGGAAACACCATATATTTT.

In DNA, the CDR3 is TGTGCCAGTAGTGACGGGTGGCGGGTGAACACCGGGGAGCTGTTTTTT. This gives the protein CASSDGWRVNTGELFF. The chain employs TRBV19 and TRBJ2-2, with D perhaps matching TRBD2 (5 bases). The CDR3 is 16 amino acids. Germline V CDR1 and CDR2: LNHDA, SQIVND (reference sequence). V was clipped by 5 bases and J by 1 base, with 14 bases between them. Filled out from reference TRBV19 and TRBJ2-2, the complete variable domain reads DGGITQSPKYLFRKEGQNVTLSCEQNLNHDAMYWYRQDPGQGLRLIYYSQIVNDFQKGDIAEGYSVSREKKESFPLTVTSAQKNPTAFYLCASSDGWRVNTGELFFGEGSRLTVL.

This chain links TRBV10-3 with TRBJ1-6, with D tentatively TRBD1 (6 bases). Germline V gene sequence: CDR1 ENHRY, CDR2 SYGVKD. The V end was cut by 9 bases, the J end by 9 bases, with 24 bases between. CDR3 length: 16 residues. This CDR3 is CAISAATGARGSPLHF. In DNA form, the CDR3 reads TGTGCCATTTCCGCTGCAACGGGGGCGCGAGGTTCACCCCTCCACTTT.

The J gene is TRBJ2-5, the V gene TRBV7-8; D gene ambiguous. This CDR3 comprises 15 residues. The germline CDR1 and CDR2 sequences are SGHVS and FQNEAQ. The V end lost 1 base, the J end lost 4 bases, and 13 bases lay between the germline ends. The CDR3 DNA reads TGTGCCAGCAGCTTAGATCTCAGTGTGCGAGAGACCCAGTACTTC. As protein: CASSLDLSVRETQYF. The full variable domain, rest sourced from reference TRBV7-8 and TRBJ2-5, is GAGVSQSPRYKVAKRGQDVALRCDPISGHVSLFWYQQALGQGPEFLTYFQNEAQLDKSGLPSDRFFAERPEGSVSTLKIQRTQQEDSAVYLCASSLDLSVRETQYFGPGTRLLVL.

The gene calls are TRBV9 and TRBJ2-1, with TRBD2 matching 8 bases. Germline V gene data show CDR1 as SGDLS and CDR2 as YYNGEE. The CDR3 loop spans 20 amino acids. V was clipped by 3 bases and J by 3 bases; unmatched bases: 20. As DNA, the CDR3 is TGTGCCAGCAGCGGGCCTACGCGAGGACTAGCACAAGCAATCTACAATGAGCAGTTCTTC. Translated: CASSGPTRGLAQAIYNEQFF.

The V call is TRBV7-6, the J call TRBJ1-1, with D hard to call. Between the trimmed V and J ends, which lost 4 bases and 2 bases, there was a span of 11 bases. The CDR3 has 14 amino acids. In germline, CDR1 is SGHVS, CDR2 FNYEAQ. The CDR3 DNA follows: TGTGCCAGCAGCTCCTCGGCGGGTAACACTGAAGCTTTCTTT. Its protein is CASSSSAGNTEAFF.

The chain employs TRBV6-5 and TRBJ2-7, with a weak D call TRBD2 (7 bases). Germline V gives CDR1 MNHEY, CDR2 SVGAGI. V lost 6 bases and J 7 bases, leaving 16 bases between the germline ends. There are 13 residues in the CDR3. The CDR3 region is CASSLAGASEQYF. The CDR3 DNA reads as TGTGCCAGCAGCCTTGCGGGGGCGAGTGAGCAGTACTTC.

The chain employs TRBV6-5 and TRBJ2-2, with D uncertain. Looked up from germline, CDR1 is MNHEY and CDR2 is SVGAGI. Trimming pared 8 bases from V and 2 bases from J, leaving 9 bases between. CDR3 length equals 13 residues. CDR3 DNA sequence: TGTGCCAGCCGGCACTACAACACCGGGGAGCTGTTTTTT. Its protein product is CASRHYNTGELFF.

This clone was seen a single time. The genes are TRBV5-1 and TRBJ1-1; D gene uncertain. CDR1 is SGHRS, CDR2 YFSETQ, per germline. Trimming cost V 0 bases and J 0 bases, with 6 bases left between them. The CDR3 extends over 14 amino acids. CDR3 DNA sequence: TGCGCCAGCAGCTTGGGCCCCATGAACACTGAAGCTTTCTTT. It specifies CASSLGPMNTEAFF. The complete variable domain, with remaining parts taken from reference TRBV5-1 and TRBJ1-1, reads KAGVTQTPRYLIKTRGQQVTLSCSPISGHRSVSWYQQTPGQGLQFLFEYFSETQRNKGNFPGRFSGRQFSNSRSEMNVSTLELGDSALYLCASSLGPMNTEAFFGQGTRLTVV.

This chain connects TRBV7-8 to TRBJ2-2; D call uncertain. V lost 5 bases to trimming and J lost 6 bases, with 10 bases between them. The CDR3 is made up of 13 amino acids. From germline, CDR1 is SGHVS and CDR2 FQNEAQ. In DNA, the CDR3 is TGTGCCAGCAGCCACGACCGGGCCGGGGAGCTGTTTTTT. As protein: CASSHDRAGELFF.